The clone carrying this T cell receptor (beta chain) turned up a few times. No antigen is known for it. Sequenced material consisted of expressed TCRB transcripts (all of the isolated RNA was reverse transcribed). TCRdb keeps only in-frame clones here, not all; method: immunoSEQ multiplex PCR. Among approximately 100,000 clones listed, less than 40% were seen once. The CDR3 runs to 16 residues. The germline gives CDR1 SGHTA, CDR2 FQGNSA. With 5 bases clipped from V and 7 bases from J, the junction kept 14 bases outside the gene matches. This sample stems from a study of beta chain features in type 1 diabetes. General observations from the study: The study found fewer insertions and more deletions at VDJ junctions in type 1 diabetes patients.

This receptor was obtained from a young woman in good health. The chain recombines TRBV7-2 with TRBJ2-1; TRBD2 agrees at 7 bases. The sequenced sample was stem cell memory CD4+ T cells from blood. The chain's CDR3 is CASSLEGTTMTNEQFF. The CDR3 nucleotides are TGTGCCAGCAGCCTCGAAGGGACTACGATGACGAATGAGCAGTTCTTC.